Sequencing of this TCR beta chain was carried out in a study of CD8 T cells in ankylosing spondylitis (dated by TCRdb to the late 2010s). For the wider study: The study profiled T cell receptor beta repertoires in healthy donors and ankylosing spondylitis patients to find disease-linked TCR variants. Peripheral blood samples were taken, and synovial fluid was additionally collected from ankylosing spondylitis patients. In total, the full study cohort was made up of 110 or so healthy donors and 20 to 25 ankylosing spondylitis patients.

The listed sequencing device is Illumina HiSeq 2500. TCR beta libraries were prepared by quantitative 5'-RACE with molecular barcodes. As for how the authors treated the data: To identify disease-linked TCR variants, a new computational method was used, one built on a probabilistic model of VDJ rearrangement. TCRdb trimmed public reads at Q25 via fastp, called clones via MiXCR and kept in-frame beta chains. Rows with one shared CDR3 protein collapse into an entry with the most common genes and DNA. The V and J calls shown here were made by TCRdb, not taken from the authors' results. The sample includes over 700,000 distinct CDR3 sequences, with under 20% observed a single time. The ten largest clones add up to around 20% of the sample. V is pruned by 6 bases and J by 1 base, leaving 8 bases of the junction without a gene match. The CDR3 has 15 amino acids, counting the end cysteine and phenylalanine. CDR3 DNA only is kept here, 45 bases in frame from base 1.

The paper as a whole reports these results and caveats: The disease-linked clones showed a CD8+ phenotype and occurred at relatively low frequencies in peripheral blood. Blood from ankylosing spondylitis patients appeared to be characterized by a TCR beta motif composed of under ten highly homologous amino acid variants. Some of the motif variants had been reported before in the synovial fluid and blood of reactive arthritis patients, a finding that suggests common disease-initiation mechanisms. The disease-linked clones were reported to be significantly enriched in matched synovial fluid samples from ankylosing spondylitis patients.

This clonotype has a count of ten or more. The clone's antigen remains unknown. No much larger clonotype is one base removed from it; base qualities were not supplied. The sequence joins TRBV12-3 or TRBV12-4 to TRBJ2-7; 8 of the junction bases match TRBD2. The sample was blood, either unsorted or a sorted T cell fraction (not recorded which). The clonotype comes from a male donor with ankylosing spondylitis. The CDR3 in this case is CASRRNLAGSYEQYF. The DNA reads TGTGCCAGCAGACGGAATCTAGCGGGTTCCTACGAGCAGTACTTC.